This T cell receptor beta chain was identified in a study of blood T cell repertoires in COVID-19. About the research overall: Sites across the United States, Italy and Spain contributed samples from acute and convalescent COVID-19. T cells, B-cell-depleted T cells, or PBMCs supplied cDNA or gDNA.

Study processing details: Estimation of nucleated cell counts relied on the amplification of reference gene primers. Using immunoSEQ multiplex PCR, the repertoire was profiled, and TCRdb retains in-frame clones only, with some absent. For V, J and clone size, that table is used; D and trimming come from the DNA. Among roughly 100,000 clones listed, roughly 84% were seen once. The CDR3 spans 12 residues. V lost 5 bases and J lost 12; bases outside the gene matches: 8. Germline V gene data show CDR1 as KGHSH and CDR2 as LQKENI. The genes are TRBV18 and TRBJ1-1; 8 bases agree with TRBD1. The sequencing sample was made of peripheral blood. The source of this sequence is a human donor in a cohort sampled during active or convalescent COVID-19. The CDR3 protein is CASSTGQGWTFF. In DNA form, the CDR3 reads TGTGCCAGCTCAACCGGACAGGGCTGGACTTTCTTT.